The clone carrying this T cell receptor (beta chain) was counted ten times or more. The CDR3 totals 11 residues. V gave up 1 base and J gave up 0 bases, with 0 bases separating them. Germline V gene lookup returns CDR1 SQVTM and CDR2 ANQGSEA. The sample belongs to a study of T cells in Graves' hyperthyroidism and ophthalmopathy. Using RNA transcripts as the source, TCR beta CDR3 regions were amplified. HTBI primers drove first-round RT-PCR of the TCR CDR3. TCRdb reprocessed the multiplex PCR reads with MiXCR, giving one entry per CDR3 protein. This repertoire shows 600,000 or so distinct CDR3 sequences, approximately 44% found once; its top ten account for about 8.2%. No ophthalmopathy progression within 18 months constituted stable Graves' hyperthyroidism.

The TCR comes from a woman aged 18-29 years with Graves' hyperthyroidism. The sample consisted of peripheral blood or thyroid tissue (not recorded which). The rearrangement joins TRBV29-1 to TRBJ1-2; D call uncertain. DNA of the CDR3: TGCAGCGTTGAAGCTAACTATGGCTACACCTTC. It is translated as CSVEANYGYTF. Using reference TRBV29-1 and TRBJ1-2 for the parts outside the CDR3, the full variable domain is SAVISQKPSRDICQRGTSLTIQCQVDSQVTMMFWYRQQPGQSLTLIATANQGSEATYESGFVIDKFPISRPNLTFSTLTVSNMSPEDSSIYLCSVEANYGYTFGSGTRLTVV.